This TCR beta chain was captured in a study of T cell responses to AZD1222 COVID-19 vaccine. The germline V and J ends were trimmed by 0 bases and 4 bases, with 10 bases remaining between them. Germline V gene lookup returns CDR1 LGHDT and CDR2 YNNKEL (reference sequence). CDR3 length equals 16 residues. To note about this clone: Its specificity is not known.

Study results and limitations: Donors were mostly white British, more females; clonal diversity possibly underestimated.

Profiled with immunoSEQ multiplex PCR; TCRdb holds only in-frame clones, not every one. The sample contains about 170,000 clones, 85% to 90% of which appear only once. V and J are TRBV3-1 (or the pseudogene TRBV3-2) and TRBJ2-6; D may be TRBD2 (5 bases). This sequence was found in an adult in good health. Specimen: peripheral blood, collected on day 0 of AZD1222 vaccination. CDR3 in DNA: TGTGCCAGCAGCCAAGAATCATCGGGAGGGGCCAACGTCCTGACTTTC. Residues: CASSQESSGGANVLTF.